The T cell receptor beta chain described here comes from a study of OX40 agonist ivuxolimab in advanced cancers. Findings of the study overall: Blood T cells, both CD4+ and CD8+, expanded clonally by week 6 at 0.1 to 3.0 mg/kg.

Germline CDR1 is MNHNY and CDR2 is SVGAGI (reference sequence). The CDR3 has 11 residues. Trimming removed 10 bases from V and 5 bases from J, with 12 bases in between. Details on this clone: What it binds is not known.

Using immunoSEQ multiplex PCR, the repertoire was profiled, and TCRdb retains in-frame clones only, with some absent. Among 87,000 or so clones listed, 70% to 90% were seen once. This clonotype was sampled from an adult with an advanced solid tumor such as melanoma, head and neck, liver or kidney cancer. The chain employs TRBV6-6 and TRBJ2-7; no reliable D call. The sequencing here drew on CD4+ or CD8+ T cells sorted from blood, taken in a trial of the OX40 agonist ivuxolimab. CDR3 sequence (DNA): TGTGCCACCCTTAAGACGAACGAGCAGTACTTC. Translated: CATLKTNEQYF.